This TCR beta chain derives from a study of memory CD4+ T cells and cytomegalovirus serostatus. Germline values: CDR1 MNHEY, CDR2 SMNVEV (reference sequence). V was trimmed by 2 bases and J by 5 bases, leaving 13 bases between them. The CDR3 sequence is 15 residues long. Measured with immunoSEQ multiplex PCR; TCRdb has only the in-frame clones, and not every one. The profile covers tens of thousands of clones, with about 78% appearing a single time and approximately 4.5% taken by the ten largest. The sort gate was single viable CD3+CD4+CD8-CD45RO+ cells for memory CD4+ T cells. The gene calls are TRBV27 and TRBJ2-1; weak D call: TRBD2 (5 bases). Sequences were obtained from memory CD4+ T cells from blood. The receptor was derived from an adult in good health and CMV-seropositive. For the CDR3, the DNA is TGTGCCAGCAGTTTAAGCGGCGACTGGAACAATGAGCAGTTCTTC. It encodes CASSLSGDWNNEQFF.